This T cell receptor (beta chain) was profiled in a study of T cell changes during pregnancy in multiple sclerosis. The germline V gene has CDR1 LGHNA and CDR2 YNFKEQ. Trimming removed 4 bases at V and 6 bases at J, with 16 bases between. The CDR3 totals 15 residues. Profiled with immunoSEQ multiplex PCR; TCRdb holds only in-frame clones, not every one. The sample has almost 40,000 clones, around 90% seen once. V is TRBV4-2 and J is TRBJ2-1, with D perhaps TRBD2 (5 bases). The source material was CD4+ T cells from peripheral blood mononuclear cells, sampled in the third trimester of pregnancy. The clonotype comes from a female donor in good health, enrolled as a control in a pregnancy study. CDR3 region: CASSPREGTGNEQFF. As DNA, the CDR3 is TGTGCCAGCAGCCCACGTGAGGGAACGGGCAATGAGCAGTTCTTC.